In its sample, the clone carrying this T cell receptor beta chain was seen many times. The target antigen is unknown. This sample was taken from a study of neurological immune-mediated disorders. General study findings and limits: No CDR3 amino acid sequences were shared by expanded clones across subjects, suggesting private repertoires in all groups. The greatest TCR clonal expansion appeared in HTLV-1-associated myelopathy and the smallest, falling below healthy controls, in multiple sclerosis.

Time point defined: longitudinal time-point 1 (baseline). In every sequencing run, more than 180 million TCR-beta sequences were generated from 15-18 subjects. TCRdb recomputed calls from the 5' RACE reads with MiXCR, one row per CDR3 protein. The profile covers some 37,000 distinct CDR3 sequences, with under 4% appearing a single time and 7.5% to 8.5% taken by the ten largest. This TCR was recovered from an older woman with multiple sclerosis. Sequenced material: PBMCs.

The CDR3 sequence is CSASPGGTEAFF. The CDR3 DNA reads as TGCAGTGCTAGTCCGGGGGGCACTGAAGCTTTCTTT. The rearrangement uses TRBV20-1 and TRBJ1-1, with a weak D call TRBD1 (5 bases). The CDR3 has 12 amino acids. The ends were cut back, 3 bases at V and 4 bases at J, with 9 bases in the middle. Germline CDR1 DFQATT, CDR2 SNEGSKA (reference sequence).